Each of the 28 T cell receptor beta chains below was sequenced from the same sample in a study of blood T cell repertoires in COVID-19. Clones were read by immunoSEQ multiplex PCR, and TCRdb kept only the in-frame ones, dropping some. Among around 170,000 clones listed, roughly nine tenths were seen once. The specimen was peripheral blood. The receptors derive from a woman aged 70 to 79 with acute or convalescent COVID-19.

V gene TRBV5-1 combines with J gene TRBJ1-1; 8 positions agree with TRBD1. Germline CDR1 SGHRS, CDR2 YFSETQ. V gave up 4 bases and J gave up 4 bases; unmatched junction bases: 6. CDR3 size: 14 residues. CDR3 nucleotide sequence: TGCGCCAGCAGCCTGGGACAGGTAGCCACTGAAGCTTTCTTT. It codes for CASSLGQVATEAFF.

The chain has TRBV5-1 and TRBJ1-2; weak D call: TRBD1 (6 bases). The CDR3 runs 15 residues. In germline, CDR1 is SGHRS, CDR2 YFSETQ. V was pared by 3 bases and J by 3 bases, with 15 bases between. As DNA, the CDR3 is TGCGCCAGCAGCTCATTAAACGGACAGCACTATGGCTACACCTTC. Protein: CASSSLNGQHYGYTF.

V gene TRBV30 combines with J gene TRBJ1-4; the match to TRBD1 covers 9 bases. CDR3 length: 12 amino acids. With V trimmed by 8 bases and J by 8 bases, 6 bases remained unmatched. In germline, CDR1 is GTSNPN, CDR2 SVGIG (reference sequence). CDR3 nucleotide sequence: TGTGCCAGAGGACAGGGGAGAGAAAAACTGTTTTTT. Amino acids: CARGQGREKLFF.

V gene TRBV19 combines with J gene TRBJ1-1, with TRBD1 as a possible D gene (5 bases). V shed 1 base and J shed 4 bases, with 13 bases lying between them. CDR1 and CDR2 from the germline V gene are LNHDA and SQIVND (reference sequence). The CDR3 runs 15 residues. Written as DNA, the CDR3 is TGTGCCAGTAGTATAGTCGGGGGGGTAGGCACTGAAGCTTTCTTT. Translated: CASSIVGGVGTEAFF. The variable domain in full, with the rest retrieved from reference TRBV19 and TRBJ1-1, is DGGITQSPKYLFRKEGQNVTLSCEQNLNHDAMYWYRQDPGQGLRLIYYSQIVNDFQKGDIAEGYSVSREKKESFPLTVTSAQKNPTAFYLCASSIVGGVGTEAFFGQGTRLTVV.

The chain uses TRBV28 and TRBJ2-2, with a possible D match to TRBD1 (6 bases). Deletions cut 6 bases from V and 1 base from J, with 15 bases between. CDR1 and CDR2 from the germline V gene are MDHEN and SYDVKM. The CDR3 has 16 amino acids. The CDR3 sequence: CASSRGQRQNTGELFF. CDR3 sequence (DNA): TGTGCCAGCAGCCGAGGACAGCGTCAGAACACCGGGGAGCTGTTTTTT.

This rearrangement joins TRBV11-2 to TRBJ1-2; 8 bases are shared with TRBD1. This CDR3 region has 16 residues. Germline-derived CDR1 and CDR2 are SGHAT and FQNNGV. After removal of 4 bases from V and 4 bases from J, the junction contained 11 bases not matched to a gene. The CDR3 protein is CASSWETGARFYGYTF. In DNA, the CDR3 is TGTGCCAGCAGCTGGGAGACAGGGGCGCGTTTCTATGGCTACACCTTC.

This rearrangement joins TRBV5-1 to TRBJ2-7; 7 bases fit TRBD1. CDR1 and CDR2 (germline): SGHRS, YFSETQ. V dropped 3 bases and J dropped 3; count of bases not matched to a gene: 12. The CDR3 runs to 16 residues. CDR3 sequence reads: CASSWGTGTDLYEQYF. The CDR3 nucleotides are TGCGCCAGCAGCTGGGGAACCGGGACAGATCTCTACGAGCAGTACTTC.

This chain joins TRBV4-1 and TRBJ1-4; possible D gene TRBD1, 6 bases. Germline V lookup: CDR1 MGHRA, CDR2 YSYEKL. The CDR3 runs 18 residues. V lost 2 bases to trimming and J lost 0 bases, with 16 bases between them. CDR3 bases: TGCGCCAGCAGCCAATCCTTCGCAGGGGATGCAACTAATGAAAAACTGTTTTTT. It encodes CASSQSFAGDATNEKLFF.

The chain is built from TRBV30 and TRBJ2-1; D not resolved. Per germline, CDR1 GTSNPN and CDR2 SVGIG (reference sequence). V was shortened by 1 base and J by 5 bases, with 18 bases between the two germline ends. The CDR3 consists of 16 residues. CDR3 nucleotides: TGTGCCTGGAGTGGAAAGCCTCCCCAGACAAACAATGAGCAGTTCTTC. It yields the protein CAWSGKPPQTNNEQFF.

The chain is built from TRBV19 and TRBJ2-1; 12 nucleotides match TRBD2. V lost 1 base to trimming and J lost 2 bases; unmatched junction nucleotides: 3. This CDR3 is built from 17 residues. CDR1 LNHDA and CDR2 SQIVND come from the germline V gene (reference sequence). As DNA, the CDR3 is TGTGCCAGTAGTATAGGGACTAGCGGGGCAACCTACAATGAGCAGTTCTTC. Protein product: CASSIGTSGATYNEQFF. Full variable domain (rest looked up from reference TRBV19 and TRBJ2-1): DGGITQSPKYLFRKEGQNVTLSCEQNLNHDAMYWYRQDPGQGLRLIYYSQIVNDFQKGDIAEGYSVSREKKESFPLTVTSAQKNPTAFYLCASSIGTSGATYNEQFFGPGTRLTVL.

This clone was detected a few times. The CDR3 coding sequence is TGCGCCAGCAGCTCAAGCCCCGGACAGGGGCGCTGGGGCTACACCTTC. Amino acid sequence: CASSSSPGQGRWGYTF. V gene TRBV5-1 combines with J gene TRBJ1-2; 9 bases align to TRBD1. J was trimmed by 8 bases and V by 3 bases; bases with no gene match: 14. This CDR3 comprises 16 residues. In germline, CDR1 is SGHRS, CDR2 YFSETQ.

This rearrangement joins TRBV15 to TRBJ1-5, with TRBD1 as a possible D gene (5 bases). The germline gives CDR1 LNHNV, CDR2 YYDKDF (reference sequence). V shed 5 bases and J shed 4 bases, with 18 bases lying between them. The CDR3 consists of 16 residues. The CDR3 bases are TGTGCCACCAGCCCCCGGGGGTCAGGTTGGAATCAGCCCCAGCATTTT. Translating gives CATSPRGSGWNQPQHF.

The chain joins TRBV2 to TRBJ1-2; 9 bases fit TRBD1. Germline-derived CDR1 and CDR2 are SNHLY and FYNNEI. The CDR3 is 15 amino acids. After removal of 6 bases from V and 4 bases from J, the junction contained 9 bases not matched to a gene. The CDR3 nucleotides are TGTGCCAGCAGGAAACAGGGGGCTTTCGGCTATGGCTACACCTTC. It is translated as CASRKQGAFGYGYTF. Filled out from reference TRBV2 and TRBJ1-2, the complete variable domain reads EPEVTQTPSHQVTQMGQEVILRCVPISNHLYFYWYRQILGQKVEFLVSFYNNEISEKSEIFDDQFSVERPDGSNFTLKIRSTKLEDSAMYFCASRKQGAFGYGYTFGSGTRLTVV.

V usage is TRBV28 and J usage is TRBJ2-3, with a tentative D call TRBD2 (6 bases). Germline CDR1 reads MDHEN; CDR2 reads SYDVKM. This CDR3 region has 14 residues. V lost 6 bases to trimming and J lost 8 bases, with 18 bases between them. The CDR3, as DNA: TGTGCCAGCAGCTCAGACCCGGGGGAGGCTACGCAGTATTTT. Its protein is CASSSDPGEATQYF.

The chain couples TRBV29-1 to TRBJ2-7, with TRBD2 identical over 7 bases. This CDR3 comprises 12 residues. Germline CDR1 is SQVTM and CDR2 is ANQGSEA. V was pared by 3 bases and J by 5 bases, with 4 bases of the junction left unmatched. For the CDR3, the DNA is TGCAGCGTTGATGACGCGGGGGACGAGCAGTACTTC. Amino acids: CSVDDAGDEQYF.

The V and J genes are TRBV5-1 and TRBJ2-2; TRBD1 aligns across 7 bases. The CDR3 is 15 amino acids. CDR1 and CDR2 (germline): SGHRS, YFSETQ. V lost 2 bases, J lost 2 bases, and 3 bases stayed unmatched. CDR3 nucleotides: TGCGCCAGCAGCTTCGAAGGGGGCAACACCGGGGAGCTGTTTTTT. It is translated as CASSFEGGNTGELFF.

The rearrangement joins TRBV9 to TRBJ2-2; 10 bases agree with TRBD2. Germline V lookup: CDR1 SGDLS, CDR2 YYNGEE. This CDR3 comprises 19 residues. V gave up 4 bases and J gave up 0 bases; unmatched junction bases: 12. Written as DNA, the CDR3 is TGTGCCAGCAGCCCCAAGCGGGGGGGTCTATTTACGAACACCGGGGAGCTGTTTTTT. Protein product: CASSPKRGGLFTNTGELFF.

The chain joins TRBV6-1 to TRBJ2-2; D is uncertain. This CDR3 has 14 amino acids. In germline, CDR1 is MNHNS, CDR2 SASEGT. V lost 3 bases to trimming and J lost 6 bases, with 11 bases between them. Written as DNA, the CDR3 is TGTGCCAGCAGTGAGCGGCGTGTAGCCGGGGAGCTGTTTTTT. Translating gives CASSERRVAGELFF.

The sample holds one count of this clone. This chain joins TRBV18 and TRBJ2-3, with TRBD2 identical over 9 bases. Germline V lookup: CDR1 KGHSH, CDR2 LQKENI. CDR3 length: 16 residues. V lost 4 bases, J lost 2 bases, and 7 bases stayed unmatched. CDR3 loop: CASSLIAGVDTDTQYF. The CDR3 region has the DNA TGTGCCAGCTCACTCATAGCGGGAGTTGACACAGATACGCAGTATTTT. Full variable domain (missing parts from reference TRBV18 and TRBJ2-3): NAGVMQNPRHLVRRRGQEARLRCSPMKGHSHVYWYRQLPEEGLKFMVYLQKENIIDESGMPKERFSAEFPKEGPSILRIQQVVRGDSAAYFCASSLIAGVDTDTQYFGPGTRLTVL.

V gene TRBV19 combines with J gene TRBJ1-2, with D perhaps TRBD1 (5 bases). In germline, CDR1 is LNHDA, CDR2 SQIVND (reference sequence). This CDR3 is built from 15 residues. V lost 2 bases and J lost 0, with 10 bases in between. CDR3 bases: TGTGCCAGTAGTATACCAGGGCCAGCTAACTATGGCTACACCTTC. Translating gives CASSIPGPANYGYTF.

In this sample, this clone turned up once. The chain has TRBV3-1 (or the pseudogene TRBV3-2) and TRBJ2-7; D possibly corresponds to TRBD1 (5 bases). The V and J ends lost 2 bases and 2 bases respectively, with 13 bases between them. The CDR3 length is 15 residues. Per germline, CDR1 LGHDT and CDR2 YNNKEL (reference sequence). The chain's CDR3 is CASSQISGAPYEQYF. CDR3 nucleotide sequence: TGTGCCAGCAGCCAAATAAGTGGGGCCCCCTACGAGCAGTACTTC.

The rearrangement links TRBV9 to TRBJ2-3; no clear D. This CDR3 is 13 amino acids long. Trimming stripped 2 bases from V and 3 bases from J, with 7 bases between. The germline CDR1 and CDR2 sequences are SGDLS and YYNGEE. CDR3 residues: CASSVLLTDTQYF. The CDR3 region has the DNA TGTGCCAGCAGCGTCCTCTTGACAGATACGCAGTATTTT.

This chain uses TRBV4-3 with TRBJ2-5, with 7 bases lining up with TRBD2. Germline V gene lookup returns CDR1 LGHNA and CDR2 YSLEER. The CDR3 runs to 15 residues. With V trimmed by 1 base and J by 2 bases, 4 bases remained unmatched. The DNA for the CDR3 is TGCGCCAGCAGCCAAGGACTAGCCTCACAAGAGACCCAGTACTTC. It translates to CASSQGLASQETQYF.

The gene calls are TRBV19 and TRBJ1-5, with D perhaps TRBD1 (6 bases). The CDR3 runs to 15 residues. Germline CDR1 reads LNHDA; CDR2 reads SQIVND (reference sequence). V was trimmed by 8 bases and J by 5 bases, leaving 19 bases between them. The CDR3 nucleotides are TGTGCCAGTCAATTTGTGCCAGGGGATCATCAGCCCCAGCATTTT. As protein: CASQFVPGDHQPQHF.

The rearrangement links TRBV19 to TRBJ2-6, with 7 bases matching TRBD2. The CDR3 runs 24 residues. Per the germline V gene, CDR1 is LNHDA and CDR2 is SQIVND (reference sequence). Trimming took 1 base from V and 0 from J; bases not matched to a gene: 24. The CDR3 here is CASSIGFGRGSITTPNSGANVLTF. The CDR3 nucleotides are TGTGCCAGTAGTATAGGGTTCGGGCGGGGGTCAATCACAACTCCCAACTCTGGGGCCAACGTCCTGACTTTC.

The J gene is TRBJ2-7, the V gene TRBV7-2, with TRBD1 matching 11 bases. V was clipped by 1 base and J by 3 bases; unmatched bases: 8. Germline V CDR1 and CDR2: SGHTA, FQGNSA. The CDR3 extends over 17 amino acids. The CDR3 nucleotides read TGTGCCAGCAGCTTAGGGGCGCCGGGACAGGGGGGCTACGAGCAGTACTTC. This gives the protein CASSLGAPGQGGYEQYF.

The chain has TRBV6-6 and TRBJ1-6; D may be TRBD1 (6 bases). Germline lookup yields CDR1 MNHNY and CDR2 SVGAGI (reference sequence). V was shortened by 6 bases and J by 6 bases, with 12 bases between the two germline ends. CDR3 length: 14 residues. The CDR3 spells CASRADSPNSPLHF. For the CDR3, the DNA is TGTGCCAGCAGGGCGGACAGTCCTAATTCACCCCTCCACTTT.

The chain couples TRBV3-1 (or the pseudogene TRBV3-2) to TRBJ2-2; TRBD1 matches 9 bases. CDR1 and CDR2 from the germline V gene are LGHDT and YNNKEL (reference sequence). Germline trimming cut 0 bases from V and 3 bases from J; bases unmatched to any gene: 14. The CDR3 contains 20 residues. The CDR3 is CASSQDPRQGGSSYTGELFF. The CDR3 bases are TGTGCCAGCAGCCAAGATCCCCGACAGGGGGGGAGCTCGTACACCGGGGAGCTGTTTTTT.